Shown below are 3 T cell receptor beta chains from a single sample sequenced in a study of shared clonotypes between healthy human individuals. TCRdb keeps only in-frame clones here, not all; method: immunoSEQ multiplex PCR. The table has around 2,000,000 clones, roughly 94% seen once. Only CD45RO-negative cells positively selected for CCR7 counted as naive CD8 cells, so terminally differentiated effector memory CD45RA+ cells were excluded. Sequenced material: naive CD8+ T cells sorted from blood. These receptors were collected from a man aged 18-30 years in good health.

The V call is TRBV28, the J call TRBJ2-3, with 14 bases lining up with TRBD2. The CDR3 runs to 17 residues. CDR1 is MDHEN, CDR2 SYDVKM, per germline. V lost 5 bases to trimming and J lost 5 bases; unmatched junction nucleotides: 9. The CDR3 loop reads CASSPRLAGGPVDTQYF. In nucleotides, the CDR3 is TGTGCCAGCAGTCCAAGACTAGCGGGGGGGCCTGTAGATACGCAGTATTTT. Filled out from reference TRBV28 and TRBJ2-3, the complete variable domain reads DVKVTQSSRYLVKRTGEKVFLECVQDMDHENMFWYRQDPGLGLRLIYFSYDVKMKEKGDIPEGYSVSREKKERFSLILESASTNQTSMYLCASSPRLAGGPVDTQYFGPGTRLTVL.

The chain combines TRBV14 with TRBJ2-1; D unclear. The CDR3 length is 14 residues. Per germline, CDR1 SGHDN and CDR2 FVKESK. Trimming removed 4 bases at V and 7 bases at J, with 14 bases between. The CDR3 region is CASSPDTLVNEQFF. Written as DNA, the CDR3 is TGTGCCAGCAGCCCTGACACTTTGGTTAATGAGCAGTTCTTC.

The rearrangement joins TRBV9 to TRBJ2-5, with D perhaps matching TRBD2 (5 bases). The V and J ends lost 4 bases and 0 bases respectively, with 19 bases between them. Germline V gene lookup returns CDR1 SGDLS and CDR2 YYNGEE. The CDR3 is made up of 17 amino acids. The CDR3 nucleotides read TGTGCCAGCAGCCCCGCCGGAACGGGGTGGGACCAAGAGACCCAGTACTTC. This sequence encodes CASSPAGTGWDQETQYF.